Given below is one T cell receptor beta chain in context. What it binds is not known. V lost 6 bases and J lost 2; bases outside the gene matches: 1. This CDR3 comprises 14 residues. CDR1 SGHAT and CDR2 FQDESV come from the germline V gene (reference sequence). The data were taken from a study of T cell responses to AZD1222 COVID-19 vaccine. Study-level points and caveats: Repertoires were obtained only post-peak T cell response.

Using immunoSEQ multiplex PCR, the repertoire was profiled, and TCRdb retains in-frame clones only, with some absent. The sample includes about 160,000 clones, around 94% of them seen just once. This sample comprised peripheral blood, obtained on day 0 of AZD1222 vaccination. This TCR came from an adult in good health. The rearrangement uses TRBV11-1 and TRBJ2-3; 11 bases align to TRBD2. The CDR3 sequence: CASSSGGATDTQYF. For the CDR3, the DNA is TGTGCCAGCAGTAGCGGGGGGGCCACAGATACGCAGTATTTT.